This T cell receptor beta chain comes out of a study of T cell repertoires in cytomegalovirus infection. As for the study in general: Public TCR beta signature analysis indicated the presence of both CMV infection and matching HLA type. Study conclusions and caveats: CMV carriers with the relevant HLA were identified by cumulative public TCR beta family frequency. HLA-C-restricted, CMV-specific TCR beta clonotypes were dominant ex vivo.

This clonotype appeared a few times. Its specificity is unknown. Germline V gives CDR1 SGHVS, CDR2 FNYEAQ. V was pared by 1 base and J by 10 bases, with 13 bases between. This CDR3 contains 13 residues. TCRdb recomputed calls from the reads with MiXCR, one row per CDR3 protein. This repertoire shows some 900,000 distinct CDR3 sequences, 30% to 35% found once; its top ten account for around 12%. V usage is TRBV7-6 and J usage is TRBJ1-1; the D is unclear. The TCR sequence derives from a human donor in good health (CMV status not recorded). Some clones in this sample may be carry-over from other donors' samples. Sequences were derived from cultured CD8+ T cells from PBMCs, sampled from culture after CMV antigen stimulation. CDR3 residues: CASSLGGRGGAFF. DNA for the CDR3: TGTGCCAGCAGCTTAGGTGGCAGAGGCGGAGCTTTCTTT. Complete variable domain (other parts from reference TRBV7-6 and TRBJ1-1): GAGVSQSPRYKVTKRGQDVALRCDPISGHVSLYWYRQALGQGPEFLTYFNYEAQQDKSGLPNDRFSAERPEGSISTLTIQRTEQRDSAMYRCASSLGGRGGAFFGQGTRLTVV.